Listed below are T cell receptor beta chains from one sample, sequenced in a study of beta chain features in type 1 diabetes. Assay: immunoSEQ multiplex PCR; the TCRdb copy retains only in-frame clones and omits some. The table shows 600,000 to 750,000 clones, with roughly 12% occurring only once. Sequencing input: naive CD4+ T cells from blood. The receptors come from a man younger than 45 with type 1 diabetes. Both conserved end residues are part of each CDR3. The order of the fields is clone size, J gene, D gene, V gene, CDR3 length, CDR3 DNA, CDR3 protein. A D gene is named only where the DNA matches it firmly. A clone size is listed for some rows: how often the clone was seen (once, few, many), or a class if it is expanded.

clone_size: -
j_call: TRBJ1-6
d_call: TRBD1
v_call: TRBV9
cdr3_length: 13
cdr3_nt: TGTGCCAGCAGCGGACAGGGAAATTCACCCCTCCACTTT
cdr3_aa: CASSGQGNSPLHF

clone_size: few
j_call: TRBJ1-5
d_call: TRBD1
v_call: TRBV30
cdr3_length: 15
cdr3_nt: TGTGCCTGGAGTGTAGGGAGACAGGGAAGTCAGCCCCAGCATTTT
cdr3_aa: CAWSVGRQGSQPQHF

clone_size: few
j_call: TRBJ1-5
d_call: -
v_call: TRBV28
cdr3_length: 16
cdr3_nt: TGTGCCAGCAGTTTATTCGGGTTCAGGGGCAATCAGCCCCAGCATTTT
cdr3_aa: CASSLFGFRGNQPQHF

clone_size: -
j_call: TRBJ1-2
d_call: -
v_call: TRBV6-1
cdr3_length: 14
cdr3_nt: TGTGCCAGCAGTGAAACGGGACGGACCTATGGCTACACCTTC
cdr3_aa: CASSETGRTYGYTF

clone_size: few
j_call: TRBJ2-3
d_call: TRBD2
v_call: TRBV30
cdr3_length: 13
cdr3_nt: TGTGCCAGTGCGGGGGGGCCCCCAGATACGCAGTATTTT
cdr3_aa: CASAGGPPDTQYF

clone_size: few
j_call: TRBJ2-1
d_call: -
v_call: TRBV30
cdr3_length: 14
cdr3_nt: TGTGCCTGGGATGGTCGTAGCTCCTACAATGAGCAGTTCTTC
cdr3_aa: CAWDGRSSYNEQFF

clone_size: -
j_call: TRBJ1-2
d_call: -
v_call: TRBV2
cdr3_length: 14
cdr3_nt: TGTGCCAGCAGTGAATTTGTAGCTAACTATGGCTACACCTTC
cdr3_aa: CASSEFVANYGYTF

clone_size: -
j_call: TRBJ1-5
d_call: -
v_call: TRBV7-2
cdr3_length: 13
cdr3_nt: TGTGCCAGCGATCGCGACGGCAATCAGCCCCAGCATTTT
cdr3_aa: CASDRDGNQPQHF

clone_size: few
j_call: TRBJ2-3
d_call: TRBD2
v_call: TRBV29-1
cdr3_length: 16
cdr3_nt: TGCAGCGCGCTGATCGGGACTACCTTTAGCACAGATACGCAGTATTTT
cdr3_aa: CSALIGTTFSTDTQYF

clone_size: -
j_call: TRBJ1-2
d_call: TRBD1
v_call: TRBV28
cdr3_length: 14
cdr3_nt: TGTGCCAGCAGTTCGGGACAGGTCAATTATGGCTACACCTTC
cdr3_aa: CASSSGQVNYGYTF

clone_size: -
j_call: TRBJ2-1
d_call: -
v_call: TRBV5-4
cdr3_length: 15
cdr3_nt: TGTGCCAGCAGCCTACCGGAGGGGTTCTACAATGAGCAGTTCTTC
cdr3_aa: CASSLPEGFYNEQFF

clone_size: -
j_call: TRBJ1-5
d_call: -
v_call: TRBV7-2
cdr3_length: 14
cdr3_nt: TGTGCCAGCAGCAAGGAGATTAGCAATCAGCCCCAGCATTTT
cdr3_aa: CASSKEISNQPQHF

clone_size: -
j_call: TRBJ2-2
d_call: TRBD2
v_call: TRBV30
cdr3_length: 15
cdr3_nt: TGTGCCTGGAGGAATAGCGGGGACCGCACCGGGGAGCTGTTTTTT
cdr3_aa: CAWRNSGDRTGELFF

clone_size: few
j_call: TRBJ2-3
d_call: -
v_call: TRBV5-6
cdr3_length: 15
cdr3_nt: TGTGCCAGCAGCTTGTCACGTACAGGGCTGGGTACGCAGTATTTT
cdr3_aa: CASSLSRTGLGTQYF

clone_size: -
j_call: TRBJ2-2
d_call: -
v_call: TRBV9
cdr3_length: 13
cdr3_nt: TGTGCCAGCAGCGTAAAGGGGACCGGGGAGCTGTTTTTT
cdr3_aa: CASSVKGTGELFF

clone_size: few
j_call: TRBJ2-5
d_call: -
v_call: TRBV29-1
cdr3_length: 13
cdr3_nt: TGCAGCGTCGCAAAGGGGGGGTTGGAGACCCAGTACTTC
cdr3_aa: CSVAKGGLETQYF

clone_size: -
j_call: TRBJ2-3
d_call: -
v_call: TRBV11-3
cdr3_length: 15
cdr3_nt: TGTGCCAGCAGCTTCATGGCAGGGAACACAGATACGCAGTATTTT
cdr3_aa: CASSFMAGNTDTQYF

clone_size: -
j_call: TRBJ2-5
d_call: -
v_call: TRBV5-6
cdr3_length: 12
cdr3_nt: TGTGCCAGCAGTTGGCTCCAGGAGACCCAGTACTTC
cdr3_aa: CASSWLQETQYF